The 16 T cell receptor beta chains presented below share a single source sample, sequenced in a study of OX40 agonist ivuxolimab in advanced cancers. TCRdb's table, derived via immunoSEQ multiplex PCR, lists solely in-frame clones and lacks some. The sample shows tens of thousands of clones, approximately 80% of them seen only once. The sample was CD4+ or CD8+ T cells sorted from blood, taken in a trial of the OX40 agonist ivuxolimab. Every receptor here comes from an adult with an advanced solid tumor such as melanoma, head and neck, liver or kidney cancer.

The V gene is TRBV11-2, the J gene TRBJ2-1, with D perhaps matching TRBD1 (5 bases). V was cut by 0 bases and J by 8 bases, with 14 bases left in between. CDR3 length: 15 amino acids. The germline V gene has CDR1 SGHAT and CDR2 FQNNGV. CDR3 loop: CASSLDGAPGYEQFF. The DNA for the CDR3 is TGTGCCAGCAGCTTAGATGGGGCCCCGGGCTATGAGCAGTTCTTC.

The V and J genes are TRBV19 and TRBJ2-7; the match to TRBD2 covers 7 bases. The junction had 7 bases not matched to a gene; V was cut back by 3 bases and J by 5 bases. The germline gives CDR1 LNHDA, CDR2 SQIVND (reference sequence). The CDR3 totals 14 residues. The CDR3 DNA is TGTGCCAGTAGTATTCGGCTAGGGAGGGACGAGCAGTACTTC. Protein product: CASSIRLGRDEQYF.

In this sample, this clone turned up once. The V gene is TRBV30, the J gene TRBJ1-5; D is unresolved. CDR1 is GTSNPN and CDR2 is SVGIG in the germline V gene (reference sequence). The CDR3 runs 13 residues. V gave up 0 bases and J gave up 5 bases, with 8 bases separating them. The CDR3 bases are TGTGCCTGGAGTGTGTCTCGGGATCAGCCCCAGCATTTT. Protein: CAWSVSRDQPQHF.

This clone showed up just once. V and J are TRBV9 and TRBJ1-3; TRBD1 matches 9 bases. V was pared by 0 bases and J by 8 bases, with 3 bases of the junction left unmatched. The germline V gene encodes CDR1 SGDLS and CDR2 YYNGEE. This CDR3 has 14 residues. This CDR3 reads CASSVGTGVDTIYF. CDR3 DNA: TGTGCCAGCAGCGTAGGGACAGGGGTAGACACCATATATTTT.

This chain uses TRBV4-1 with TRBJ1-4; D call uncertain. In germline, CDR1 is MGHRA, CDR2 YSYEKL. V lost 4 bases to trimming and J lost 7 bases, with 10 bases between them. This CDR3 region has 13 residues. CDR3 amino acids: CASSRGGSEKLFF. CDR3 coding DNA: TGCGCCAGCAGCCGGGGAGGATCTGAAAAACTGTTTTTT.

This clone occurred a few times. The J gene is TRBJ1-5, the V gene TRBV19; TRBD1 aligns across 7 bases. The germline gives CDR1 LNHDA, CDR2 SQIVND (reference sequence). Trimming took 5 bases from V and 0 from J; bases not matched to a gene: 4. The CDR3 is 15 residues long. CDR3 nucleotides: TGTGCCAGTAGTGCCACAGGGGCTAGCAATCAGCCCCAGCATTTT. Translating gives CASSATGASNQPQHF.

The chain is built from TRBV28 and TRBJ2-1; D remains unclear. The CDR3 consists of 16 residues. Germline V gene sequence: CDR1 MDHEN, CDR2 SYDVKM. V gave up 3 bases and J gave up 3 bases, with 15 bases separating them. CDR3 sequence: CASSFFGTPNYNEQFF. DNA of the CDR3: TGTGCCAGCAGTTTTTTCGGTACCCCTAACTACAATGAGCAGTTCTTC.

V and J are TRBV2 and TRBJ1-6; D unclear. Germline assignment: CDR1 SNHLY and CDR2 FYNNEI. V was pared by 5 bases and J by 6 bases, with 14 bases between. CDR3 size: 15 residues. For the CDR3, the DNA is TGTGCCAGCAGTCGAGTCAAGGGTGCTAATTCACCCCTCCACTTT. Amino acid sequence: CASSRVKGANSPLHF. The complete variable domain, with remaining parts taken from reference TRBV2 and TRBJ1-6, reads EPEVTQTPSHQVTQMGQEVILRCVPISNHLYFYWYRQILGQKVEFLVSFYNNEISEKSEIFDDQFSVERPDGSNFTLKIRSTKLEDSAMYFCASSRVKGANSPLHFGNGTRLTVT.

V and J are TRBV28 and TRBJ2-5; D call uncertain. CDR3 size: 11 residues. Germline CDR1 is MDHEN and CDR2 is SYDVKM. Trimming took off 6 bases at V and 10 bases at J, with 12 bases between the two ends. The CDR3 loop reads CASRGLGSQYF. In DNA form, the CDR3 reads TGTGCCAGCAGGGGTTTGGGTAGCCAGTACTTC.

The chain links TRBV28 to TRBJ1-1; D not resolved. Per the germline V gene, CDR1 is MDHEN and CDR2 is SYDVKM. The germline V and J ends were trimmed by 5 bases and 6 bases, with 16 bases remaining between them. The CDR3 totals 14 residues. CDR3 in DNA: TGTGCCAGCAGTGCGATTTACGGCGTCGCTGAAGCTTTCTTT. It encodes CASSAIYGVAEAFF. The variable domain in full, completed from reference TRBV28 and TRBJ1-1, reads DVKVTQSSRYLVKRTGEKVFLECVQDMDHENMFWYRQDPGLGLRLIYFSYDVKMKEKGDIPEGYSVSREKKERFSLILESASTNQTSMYLCASSAIYGVAEAFFGQGTRLTVV.

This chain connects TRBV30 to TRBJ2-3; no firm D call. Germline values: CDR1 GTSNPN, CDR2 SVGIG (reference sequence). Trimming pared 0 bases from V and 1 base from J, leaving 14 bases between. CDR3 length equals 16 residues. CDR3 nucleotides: TGTGCCTGGAGTGTATCTTGGGTTGGAGGCACAGATACGCAGTATTTT. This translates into CAWSVSWVGGTDTQYF.

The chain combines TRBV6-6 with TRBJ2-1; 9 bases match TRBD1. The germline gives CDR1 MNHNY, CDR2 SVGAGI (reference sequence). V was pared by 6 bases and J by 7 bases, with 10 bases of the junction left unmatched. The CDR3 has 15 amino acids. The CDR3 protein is CASRTDRGRINEQFF. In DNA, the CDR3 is TGTGCCAGCAGAACGGACAGGGGTCGAATTAATGAGCAGTTCTTC.

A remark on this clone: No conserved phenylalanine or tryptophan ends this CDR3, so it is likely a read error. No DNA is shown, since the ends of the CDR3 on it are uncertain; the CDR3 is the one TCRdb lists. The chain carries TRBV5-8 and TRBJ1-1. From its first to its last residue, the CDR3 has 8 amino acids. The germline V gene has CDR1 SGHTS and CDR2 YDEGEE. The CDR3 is CASSPFVV.

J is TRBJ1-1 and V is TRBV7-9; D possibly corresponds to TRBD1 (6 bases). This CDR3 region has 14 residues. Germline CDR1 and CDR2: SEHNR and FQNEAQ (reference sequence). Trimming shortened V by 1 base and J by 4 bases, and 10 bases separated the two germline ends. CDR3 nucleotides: TGTGCCAGCAGCTTAGGGGGGCTGGGCACTGAAGCTTTCTTT. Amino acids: CASSLGGLGTEAFF.

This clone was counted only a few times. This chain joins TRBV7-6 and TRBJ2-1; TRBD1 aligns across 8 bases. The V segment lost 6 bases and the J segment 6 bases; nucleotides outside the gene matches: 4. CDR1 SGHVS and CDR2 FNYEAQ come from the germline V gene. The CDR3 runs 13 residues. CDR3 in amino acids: CASRVTGGNEQFF. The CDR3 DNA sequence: TGTGCCAGCAGGGTAACAGGGGGCAATGAGCAGTTCTTC.

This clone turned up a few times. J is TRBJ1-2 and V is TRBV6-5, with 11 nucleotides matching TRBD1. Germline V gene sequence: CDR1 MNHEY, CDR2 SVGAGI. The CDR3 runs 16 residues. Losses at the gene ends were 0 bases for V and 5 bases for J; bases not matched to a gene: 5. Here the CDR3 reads CASSYSGTGGYYGYTF. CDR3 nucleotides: TGTGCCAGCAGTTACTCAGGGACAGGGGGTTATTATGGCTACACCTTC.